The T cell receptor (beta chain) under discussion was sequenced for a study of cytomegalovirus exposure and HLA in healthy donors. A remark on this clone: Its antigen remains unknown.

Amplification used 60 Vbeta primers and 13 Jbeta primers. The method was immunoSEQ multiplex PCR; TCRdb's version includes in-frame clones alone and lacks a portion of them. The repertoire includes 150,000 to 200,000 clones, around 81% of them detected once, and roughly 1% sits in the top ten. Study outcomes and limitations: A classifier reportedly called cytomegalovirus status with high sensitivity and specificity. Several of the most significant clusters appeared, in a later analysis, to be linked to common viral pathogens. A later analysis found TCR association rates differed by HLA locus, highest for DRB1 and lowest for HLA-C.

The origin of this receptor is a woman aged 35 to 49 in good health and CMV-seronegative. The source material was PBMCs.

The CDR3 region has the DNA TGTGCCAGCAGCTCCCGGACAGGGGAAGACGGCTACACCTTC. It is translated as CASSSRTGEDGYTF. This chain uses TRBV7-9 with TRBJ1-2; 9 bases are a match to TRBD1. This CDR3 region has 14 residues. Germline assignment: CDR1 SEHNR and CDR2 FQNEAQ (reference sequence). The ends lost 4 bases at V and 8 bases at J; junction bases unmatched: 8.